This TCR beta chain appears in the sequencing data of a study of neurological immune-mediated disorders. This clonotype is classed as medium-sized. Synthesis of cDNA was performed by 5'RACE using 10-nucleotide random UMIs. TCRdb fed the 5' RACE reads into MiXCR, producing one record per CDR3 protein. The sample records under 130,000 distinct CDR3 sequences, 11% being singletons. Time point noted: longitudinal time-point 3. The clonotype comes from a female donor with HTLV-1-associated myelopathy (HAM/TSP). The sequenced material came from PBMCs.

CDR3 nucleotide sequence: TGCGCCAGCAAGCTTTTGGCGGGGGCCTACGAGCAGTACTTC. This codes for CASKLLAGAYEQYF. This chain joins TRBV5-1 and TRBJ2-7, with 7 bases fitting TRBD2. Germline V lookup: CDR1 SGHRS, CDR2 YFSETQ. V shed 6 bases, J shed 2 bases, and the junction held 8 bases outside the gene matches. The CDR3 length is 14 residues.